Listed here are 11 T cell receptor beta chains from one sample, sequenced in a study of T-cell reconstitution after alpha-beta-depleted transplantation in children. Preparation of the TCRbeta library was carried out with unique molecular identifiers. From the PCR reads, TCRdb called clonotypes with MiXCR, one entry per CDR3 protein. The repertoire holds approximately 340,000 distinct CDR3 sequences, with around a tenth as singletons. This material consisted of PBMCs from the stem cell graft donor, taken from the stem cell graft. These receptor sequences come from a human donor who donated a stem cell graft to a child with acute lymphoblastic leukemia.

There are a few counts of this clonotype. This chain links TRBV11-2 with TRBJ2-1; 11 positions agree with TRBD2. This CDR3 is 21 amino acids long. The J segment lost 3 bases and the V segment lost 7 bases, leaving 23 bases of the junction unmatched. Looked up from germline, CDR1 is SGHAT and CDR2 is FQNNGV. Here the CDR3 reads CASTSTRSGSSGRLNYNEQFF. In nucleotides, the CDR3 is TGTGCCAGCACCTCCACACGGTCGGGTTCTAGCGGGAGGTTGAACTACAATGAGCAGTTCTTC.

This clonotype has a count of ten or more. This chain uses TRBV5-1 with TRBJ1-5; no definite D call. Germline CDR1 and CDR2: SGHRS and YFSETQ. The CDR3 consists of 13 residues. Deletions cut 3 bases from V and 3 bases from J, with 7 bases between. CDR3 in amino acids: CASSSGPNQPQHF. In DNA, the CDR3 is TGCGCCAGCAGCTCGGGCCCCAATCAGCCCCAGCATTTT.

This chain connects TRBV9 to TRBJ1-2, with TRBD1 as a possible D gene (6 bases). The CDR3 sequence is 12 residues long. Trimming cost V 3 bases and J 7 bases, with 10 bases left between them. Germline V gene lookup returns CDR1 SGDLS and CDR2 YYNGEE. CDR3 sequence (DNA): TGTGCCAGCAGCGGGACAGATCCTGGCTACACCTTC. Protein: CASSGTDPGYTF. The whole variable domain, filled in from reference TRBV9 and TRBJ1-2, reads DSGVTQTPKHLITATGQRVTLRCSPRSGDLSVYWYQQSLDQGLQFLIQYYNGEERAKGNILERFSAQQFPDLHSELNLSSLELGDSALYFCASSGTDPGYTFGSGTRLTVV.

This clonotype showed up just a few times. CDR3: CSVVWPSYGYTF. The CDR3 DNA is TGCAGCGTTGTGTGGCCGAGTTATGGCTACACCTTC. V is TRBV29-1 and J is TRBJ1-2, with D hard to call. Germline CDR1 is SQVTM and CDR2 is ANQGSEA. The CDR3 totals 12 residues. V was cut by 4 bases and J by 5 bases, with 11 bases left in between. Variable domain in full (rest from reference TRBV29-1 and TRBJ1-2): SAVISQKPSRDICQRGTSLTIQCQVDSQVTMMFWYRQQPGQSLTLIATANQGSEATYESGFVIDKFPISRPNLTFSTLTVSNMSPEDSSIYLCSVVWPSYGYTFGSGTRLTVV.

There are many counts of this clonotype. J is TRBJ2-3 and V is TRBV5-1; a weak D match, TRBD2 (5 bases). Per the germline V gene, CDR1 is SGHRS and CDR2 is YFSETQ. The CDR3 has 14 residues. V was clipped by 0 bases and J by 5 bases, with 10 bases between them. The CDR3 bases are TGCGCCAGCAGCTTGGGTGGTGCGGGAGATACGCAGTATTTT. Translation gives CASSLGGAGDTQYF.

This clonotype showed up just a few times. CDR3 loop: CASSLTGGREKLFF. The CDR3 nucleotides read TGTGCCAGCAGTCTGACAGGGGGCCGAGAAAAACTGTTTTTT. The rearrangement uses TRBV28 and TRBJ1-4; TRBD1 aligns across 10 bases. Germline assignment: CDR1 MDHEN and CDR2 SYDVKM. The ends lost 5 bases at V and 8 bases at J; junction bases unmatched: 5. The CDR3 extends over 14 amino acids.

This clonotype occurred many times. The rearrangement links TRBV7-2 to TRBJ2-7; either TRBD1 or TRBD2 may fit D (5 bases each). V gave up 1 base and J gave up 4 bases, with 14 bases separating them. Per the germline V gene, CDR1 is SGHTA and CDR2 is FQGNSA. The CDR3 consists of 15 residues. The CDR3 DNA sequence: TGTGCCAGCAGCTTAGGGCATCAGGGACCTTACGAGCAGTACTTC. It encodes CASSLGHQGPYEQYF.

This clonotype was seen more than once but under ten times. The chain uses TRBV4-3 and TRBJ2-7; unclear D gene. Trimming pared 2 bases from V and 0 bases from J, leaving 11 bases between. The germline V gene encodes CDR1 LGHNA and CDR2 YSLEER. The CDR3 covers 15 residues. This chain's CDR3 is CASSQTGVLSYEQYF. For the CDR3, the DNA is TGCGCCAGCAGCCAAACCGGAGTTCTCTCCTACGAGCAGTACTTC.

The chain is built from TRBV18 and TRBJ1-1; D not certain. V was clipped by 4 bases and J by 4 bases, with 19 bases between them. Germline V gene sequence: CDR1 KGHSH, CDR2 LQKENI. CDR3 length equals 16 residues. The chain's CDR3 is CASSQHGLPLGTEAFF. In DNA form, the CDR3 reads TGTGCCAGCTCACAGCACGGGCTCCCCCTGGGCACTGAAGCTTTCTTT.

This clonotype was recorded many times. The chain couples TRBV7-6 to TRBJ2-5; 10 bases line up with TRBD1. There are 18 residues in the CDR3. The V and J ends lost 1 base and 5 bases, in that order; junction bases with no gene match: 13. CDR1 and CDR2 from the germline V gene are SGHVS and FNYEAQ. The DNA for the CDR3 is TGTGCCAGCAGCTTAGGGAGACTTAGACAGGGGGCTGGGGAGACCCAGTACTTC. Its protein is CASSLGRLRQGAGETQYF.

There are a few counts of this clonotype. The chain joins TRBV7-2 to TRBJ2-2; D is unresolved. The ends were cut back, 10 bases at V and 4 bases at J, with 13 bases in the middle. CDR3 length: 13 amino acids. Germline values: CDR1 SGHTA, CDR2 FQGNSA. DNA for the CDR3: TGTGCCATCCGGAAATACAGCACCGGGGAGCTGTTTTTT. Amino acid sequence: CAIRKYSTGELFF.